Below are 20 T cell receptor beta chains sequenced from a single sample in a study of OX40 agonist ivuxolimab in advanced cancers. Assay used: immunoSEQ multiplex PCR; TCRdb lists only in-frame clones, some missing. The repertoire consists of fewer than 65,000 clones, with over 75% occurring once and the leading ten covering approximately 11%. The sample consisted of CD4+ or CD8+ T cells sorted from blood, taken in a trial of the OX40 agonist ivuxolimab. These receptors were collected from an adult with an advanced solid tumor such as melanoma, head and neck, liver or kidney cancer.

This chain connects TRBV10-3 to TRBJ2-7, with TRBD2 identical over 11 bases. Germline V gene lookup returns CDR1 ENHRY and CDR2 SYGVKD. J lost 3 bases, V lost 9 bases, and 1 base had no gene match. The CDR3 consists of 12 residues. CDR3 in DNA: TGTGCCATAGGGACTAGCGGCTACGAGCAGTACTTC. Protein: CAIGTSGYEQYF.

The rearrangement uses TRBV2 and TRBJ1-3; D remains ambiguous. The CDR3 covers 15 residues. CDR1 and CDR2 (germline): SNHLY, FYNNEI. V was cut by 7 bases and J by 0 bases, with 13 bases left in between. The CDR3 DNA follows: TGTGCCAGCATTGGGAGTTGGTTCTCTGGAAACACCATATATTTT. Amino acids: CASIGSWFSGNTIYF.

The chain uses TRBV5-1 and TRBJ2-7, with unresolved D. The germline V gene encodes CDR1 SGHRS and CDR2 YFSETQ. This CDR3 is built from 13 residues. V dropped 2 bases and J dropped 1 base, with 7 bases sitting between them. DNA for the CDR3: TGCGCCAGCAGCTTTCCGGGTTCCTACGAGCAGTACTTC. Protein product: CASSFPGSYEQYF.

The CDR3 spells CASSLWTGRYTGAFF. CDR3 nucleotide sequence: TGTGCCAGCAGCCTTTGGACAGGGAGGTATACGGGAGCTTTCTTT. V is TRBV28 and J is TRBJ1-1; TRBD1 agrees at 8 bases. The CDR3 loop spans 15 amino acids. Unmatched junction bases numbered 16, after V lost 6 bases and J lost 10 bases. The germline V gene has CDR1 MDHEN and CDR2 SYDVKM.

The chain has TRBV5-1 and TRBJ1-4; 9 positions agree with TRBD1. With V trimmed by 2 bases and J by 8 bases, 4 bases remained unmatched. Germline lookup yields CDR1 SGHRS and CDR2 YFSETQ. The length of the CDR3 is 14 residues. CDR3 bases: TGCGCCAGCAGCTTACAGGGGGCGAGGGAAAAACTGTTTTTT. This gives the protein CASSLQGAREKLFF. Combining the CDR3 with reference TRBV5-1 and TRBJ1-4 gives the whole variable domain KAGVTQTPRYLIKTRGQQVTLSCSPISGHRSVSWYQQTPGQGLQFLFEYFSETQRNKGNFPGRFSGRQFSNSRSEMNVSTLELGDSALYLCASSLQGAREKLFFGSGTQLSVL.

The rearrangement links TRBV4-1 to TRBJ1-1; no definite D call. Germline V gene data show CDR1 as MGHRA and CDR2 as YSYEKL. The CDR3 extends over 15 amino acids. The V gene lost 1 base and the J gene lost 9 bases, with 18 bases spanning the gap. DNA for the CDR3: TGCGCCAGCAGCCAAGGATTGGTTAGCGGACGTAAAGCTTTCTTT. Amino acids: CASSQGLVSGRKAFF.

CDR3 sequence (DNA): TGTGCCAGCAGTGTACTCGCGGGAGGACGCTACGAGCAGTACTTC. It specifies CASSVLAGGRYEQYF. This sequence joins TRBV2 and TRBJ2-5; 8 nucleotides agree with TRBD2. The DNA end favors TRBJ2-7, so the J call may be wrong. The CDR3 spans 15 residues. Germline V lookup: CDR1 SNHLY, CDR2 FYNNEI.

This chain links TRBV5-1 with TRBJ2-5; 7 bases match TRBD1. The V segment lost 4 bases and the J segment 5 bases; nucleotides outside the gene matches: 11. The CDR3 covers 15 residues. The germline CDR1 and CDR2 sequences are SGHRS and YFSETQ. The CDR3 DNA reads TGCGCCAGCAGCCCGAGACAGGGTAGTGTGGAGACCCAGTACTTC. Translation: CASSPRQGSVETQYF.

This chain joins TRBV28 and TRBJ1-1; tentatively, D is TRBD1 (5 bases). The ends were cut back, 4 bases at V and 0 bases at J, with 9 bases in the middle. Germline CDR1 reads MDHEN; CDR2 reads SYDVKM. The CDR3 totals 14 residues. The DNA of the CDR3 is TGTGCCAGCAGTTCCGACAGTATGAACACTGAAGCTTTCTTT. Protein product: CASSSDSMNTEAFF.

This clone was counted a single time. The gene calls are TRBV23-1 and TRBJ2-2; TRBD1 aligns across 7 bases. TRBV23-1 is an ORF; its function is uncertain. This CDR3 is built from 15 residues. The V and J ends lost 6 bases and 3 bases, in that order; junction bases with no gene match: 7. Here the CDR3 DNA reads TGCGCCAGCAGCCAAGGGACAGCGGACACCGGGGAGCTGTTTTTT. Its translation is CASSQGTADTGELFF.

V gene TRBV18 combines with J gene TRBJ1-1; TRBD1 is a possible D gene (6 bases). The CDR3 sequence is 13 residues long. Germline loops: CDR1 KGHSH, CDR2 LQKENI. V was trimmed by 8 bases and J by 8 bases, leaving 18 bases between them. For the CDR3, the DNA is TGTGCCAGCACCTCTTCGACAGGAACCGAAGCTTTCTTT. This sequence encodes CASTSSTGTEAFF.

The CDR3 DNA sequence: TGTGCCAGCAGTTCCGAGGGGGCGGCAGATACGCAGTATTTT. Translation gives CASSSEGAADTQYF. This chain uses TRBV28 with TRBJ2-3; 7 nucleotides agree with TRBD1. The germline V gene has CDR1 MDHEN and CDR2 SYDVKM. The CDR3 runs to 14 residues. Germline trimming cut 4 bases from V and 4 bases from J; bases unmatched to any gene: 5.

The chain uses TRBV10-3 and TRBJ2-7, with a tentative D call TRBD1 (6 bases). The germline V and J ends were trimmed by 0 bases and 4 bases, with 7 bases remaining between them. From germline, CDR1 is ENHRY and CDR2 SYGVKD. This CDR3 is built from 13 residues. The CDR3 here is CAISESGAYEQYF. CDR3 bases: TGTGCCATCAGTGAGTCGGGGGCATACGAGCAGTACTTC.

The rearrangement links TRBV28 to TRBJ2-5; D not resolved. The germline V gene encodes CDR1 MDHEN and CDR2 SYDVKM. The CDR3 contains 13 residues. V shed 3 bases and J shed 0 bases, with 5 bases lying between them. CDR3 amino acids: CASSFENQETQYF. DNA of the CDR3: TGTGCCAGCAGTTTCGAGAACCAAGAGACCCAGTACTTC.

This chain connects TRBV9 to TRBJ2-3; D is unresolved. CDR1 SGDLS and CDR2 YYNGEE come from the germline V gene. V lost 1 base to trimming and J lost 6 bases, with 9 bases between them. CDR3 length equals 13 residues. The CDR3 loop is CASSVRLMDTQYF. DNA of the CDR3: TGTGCCAGCAGCGTACGCCTAATGGATACGCAGTATTTT.

The chain couples TRBV19 to TRBJ2-5; 12 bases line up with TRBD2. The germline gives CDR1 LNHDA, CDR2 SQIVND (reference sequence). Trimming removed 1 base from V and 5 bases from J; junction bases left unmatched: 5. The CDR3 length is 16 residues. CDR3 in DNA: TGTGCCAGTAGTATAGGGAGGACTAGCGGGATTGAGACCCAGTACTTC. Protein: CASSIGRTSGIETQYF.

The chain uses TRBV29-1 and TRBJ2-7, with D perhaps TRBD1 (6 bases). The CDR3 spans 15 residues. CDR1 and CDR2 (germline): SQVTM, ANQGSEA. Trimming cost V 6 bases and J 0 bases, with 18 bases left between them. CDR3 residues: CSVTWLTGSSYEQYF. CDR3 bases: TGCAGCGTGACCTGGTTGACAGGTTCCTCCTACGAGCAGTACTTC.

This sequence joins TRBV19 and TRBJ2-5; 14 bases fit TRBD2. Germline V CDR1 and CDR2: LNHDA, SQIVND (reference sequence). The V segment lost 6 bases and the J segment 3 bases; nucleotides outside the gene matches: 9. This CDR3 is built from 17 residues. The CDR3 bases are TGTGCCAGTAGGCGACTAGCGGGGGGGCTCAGGGAAGAGACCCAGTACTTC. It is translated as CASRRLAGGLREETQYF.

This chain's CDR3 is CATSREVSGNTIYF. The CDR3 nucleotides are TGTGCCACCAGCAGAGAAGTCTCTGGAAACACCATATATTTT. V usage is TRBV15 and J usage is TRBJ1-3; D uncertain. Germline CDR1 is LNHNV and CDR2 is YYDKDF (reference sequence). The CDR3 is made up of 14 amino acids. V was cut by 0 bases and J by 0 bases, with 3 bases left in between.

This chain connects TRBV2 to TRBJ2-2, with a weak D call TRBD1 (7 bases). Trimming removed 7 bases at V and 3 bases at J, with 18 bases between. The CDR3 is 16 residues long. CDR1 and CDR2 from the germline V gene are SNHLY and FYNNEI. The CDR3 here is CASNPSRGAHTGELFF. CDR3 nucleotides: TGTGCCAGCAACCCTAGCAGGGGGGCCCACACCGGGGAGCTGTTTTTT.